Presented here are 26 T cell receptor beta chains from one specimen sequenced in a study of CD8+ T cells in alopecia areata. Sequencing templates came from extracted RNA that was reverse transcribed into cDNA. Using immunoSEQ multiplex PCR, the repertoire was profiled, and TCRdb retains in-frame clones only, with some absent. The sample records about 120,000 clones, roughly two fifths being singletons. Material for sequencing was CD4+ T cells sorted from blood. These receptors all come from a human donor with alopecia areata.

The rearrangement links TRBV30 to TRBJ2-2; D remains unclear. V was clipped by 3 bases and J by 9 bases, with 29 bases between them. The CDR3 runs 18 residues. Germline assignment: CDR1 GTSNPN and CDR2 SVGIG (reference sequence). DNA for the CDR3: TGTGCCTGGAGCCCCTTCTATCGTGGGCGTAAAAGTTCCAGGGAGCTGTTTTTT. This gives the protein CAWSPFYRGRKSSRELFF.

The genes are TRBV5-6 and TRBJ2-3; TRBD2 aligns across 11 bases. In germline, CDR1 is SGHDT, CDR2 YYEEEE. J lost 4 bases, V lost 5 bases, and 6 bases had no gene match. The CDR3 is 15 residues long. Here the CDR3 reads CASRPISGRADTQYF. DNA for the CDR3: TGTGCCAGCAGGCCGATTAGCGGGAGGGCAGATACGCAGTATTTT.

This clone was counted between two and nine times. Other DNA sequences within the sample encode an identical CDR3. The rearrangement joins TRBV29-1 to TRBJ1-5; D unclear. This CDR3 comprises 13 residues. Germline CDR1 SQVTM, CDR2 ANQGSEA. Between the trimmed V and J ends, which lost 1 base and 2 bases, there was a span of 6 bases. CDR3 amino acids: CSVEGGGNQPQHF. The CDR3 nucleotides are TGCAGCGTTGAAGGTGGGGGCAATCAGCCCCAGCATTTT.

The sample holds one count of this clone. The gene calls are TRBV6-5 and TRBJ2-3; TRBD2 aligns across 7 bases. Germline CDR1 MNHEY, CDR2 SVGAGI. The CDR3 spans 14 residues. Trimming removed 2 bases from V and 5 bases from J; junction bases left unmatched: 4. The CDR3 loop is CASSYRAGVDTQYF. CDR3 sequence (DNA): TGTGCCAGCAGTTACCGGGCGGGAGTAGATACGCAGTATTTT.

The chain has TRBV9 and TRBJ2-1; 11 bases fit TRBD2. The CDR3 is 15 amino acids. V lost 4 bases to trimming and J lost 1 base; unmatched junction nucleotides: 1. CDR1 and CDR2 (germline): SGDLS, YYNGEE. Written as DNA, the CDR3 is TGTGCCAGCAGCAGACTAGCGGGATCCTACAATGAGCAGTTCTTC. Translation: CASSRLAGSYNEQFF.

This clone has only a few counts. This chain connects TRBV7-9 to TRBJ2-5; no clear D gene. V gave up 2 bases and J gave up 5 bases, with 6 bases separating them. The CDR3 loop spans 12 amino acids. Germline-derived CDR1 and CDR2 are SEHNR and FQNEAQ (reference sequence). The CDR3: CASSLQEETQYF. DNA of the CDR3: TGTGCCAGCAGCTTACAGGAGGAGACCCAGTACTTC. Full variable domain (remainder filled in from reference TRBV7-9 and TRBJ2-5): DTGVSQNPRHKITKRGQNVTFRCDPISEHNRLYWYRQTLGQGPEFLTYFQNEAQLEKSRLLSDRFSAERPKGSFSTLEIQRTEQGDSAMYLCASSLQEETQYFGPGTRLLVL.

The chain couples TRBV5-1 to TRBJ2-5, with 8 bases aligning to TRBD1. The CDR3 sequence is 15 residues long. Germline assignment: CDR1 SGHRS and CDR2 YFSETQ. The junction had 7 bases not matched to a gene; V was cut back by 1 base and J by 5 bases. The CDR3 reads CASSLTGQGAETQYF. The CDR3 DNA is TGCGCCAGCAGCTTGACGGGCCAGGGGGCCGAGACCCAGTACTTC.

This clone has a handful of counts. Written as DNA, the CDR3 is TGTGCCAGCAGCCTGTCGACGGGAACGAGCACAGATACGCAGTATTTT. It translates to CASSLSTGTSTDTQYF. The gene calls are TRBV11-2 and TRBJ2-3, with TRBD2 as a possible D gene (5 bases). The CDR3 covers 16 residues. Germline V gene sequence: CDR1 SGHAT, CDR2 FQNNGV. Trimming stripped 5 bases from V and 0 bases from J, with 15 bases between.

The chain has TRBV30 and TRBJ1-3, with 8 positions matching TRBD1. Germline assignment: CDR1 GTSNPN and CDR2 SVGIG (reference sequence). CDR3 length: 13 residues. V lost 5 bases, J lost 8 bases, and 8 bases stayed unmatched. In DNA, the CDR3 is TGTGCCTGGGACAGGGGTGGTAGAGACACCATATATTTT. The encoded protein is CAWDRGGRDTIYF.

The sample holds a few counts of this clone. The CDR3 here is CASSLGSASSYNEQFF. CDR3 sequence (DNA): TGTGCCAGCAGTTTAGGGTCCGCTAGCTCCTACAATGAGCAGTTCTTC. The V and J genes are TRBV28 and TRBJ2-1, with D unresolved. V lost 2 bases and J 0 bases, leaving 11 bases between the germline ends. CDR1 and CDR2 (germline): MDHEN, SYDVKM. The CDR3 covers 16 residues.

The table lists this clone with a few counts. Relative to the germline gene, one junction end is altered; a read error may explain this. The rearrangement links TRBV4-3 to TRBJ2-5, with 8 positions matching TRBD2. This CDR3 is 15 amino acids long. Germline-derived CDR1 and CDR2 are LGHNA and YSLEER. CDR3 sequence: CASSQDTVGVREVNF. CDR3 nucleotides: TGCGCCAGCAGCCAAGACACGGTCGGTGTGCGGGAGGTGAACTTC.

This clone occurred a few times. The chain is built from TRBV29-1 and TRBJ2-7, with 9 bases identical to TRBD2. V shed 4 bases, J shed 5 bases, and the junction held 6 bases outside the gene matches. The CDR3 has 13 amino acids. Germline V gene sequence: CDR1 SQVTM, CDR2 ANQGSEA. The CDR3 bases are TGCAGCGTTGTTCTAGCGGGAACCCACGAGCAGTACTTC. Protein product: CSVVLAGTHEQYF.

The rearrangement uses TRBV30 and TRBJ2-1, with a weak D call TRBD2 (5 bases). CDR3 length: 12 residues. Germline assignment: CDR1 GTSNPN and CDR2 SVGIG (reference sequence). The V gene lost 7 bases and the J gene lost 7 bases, with 14 bases spanning the gap. The CDR3 loop reads CASRGLSNEQFF. DNA of the CDR3: TGTGCCTCCCGCGGACTTTCGAATGAGCAGTTCTTC. The full variable domain, its missing parts supplied by reference TRBV30 and TRBJ2-1, is SQTIHQWPATLVQPVGSPLSLECTVEGTSNPNLYWYRQAAGRGLQLLFYSVGIGQISSEVPQNLSASRPQDRQFILSSKKLLLSDSGFYLCASRGLSNEQFFGPGTRLTVL.

This clone was detected a few times. This sequence joins TRBV7-9 and TRBJ1-5; D gene uncertain. The V and J ends lost 1 base and 1 base respectively, with 8 bases between them. CDR1 is SEHNR, CDR2 FQNEAQ, per germline (reference sequence). CDR3 length equals 15 residues. The CDR3 sequence: CASSLGDTSNQPQHF. CDR3 in DNA: TGTGCCAGCAGCTTAGGAGACACCAGCAATCAGCCCCAGCATTTT.

CDR3 coding DNA: TGCGCCAGCAGCCAAGGGCTTCCCACCGGGGAGCTGTTTTTT. Translated: CASSQGLPTGELFF. This sequence joins TRBV4-3 and TRBJ2-2; D is unclear. Deletions cut 1 base from V and 4 bases from J, with 7 bases between. The CDR3 is made up of 14 amino acids. Germline CDR1 and CDR2: LGHNA and YSLEER.

The genes are TRBV29-1 and TRBJ2-2, with TRBD1 identical over 9 bases. CDR3 length: 14 amino acids. Germline trimming cut 7 bases from V and 6 bases from J; bases unmatched to any gene: 9. The germline CDR1 and CDR2 sequences are SQVTM and ANQGSEA. The CDR3 nucleotides are TGCAGCGCGACCGGGACAGGGATCGCCGGGGAGCTGTTTTTT. It yields the protein CSATGTGIAGELFF.

V gene TRBV5-1 combines with J gene TRBJ1-3; unclear D gene. The germline V and J ends were trimmed by 0 bases and 3 bases, with 7 bases remaining between them. CDR1 is SGHRS, CDR2 YFSETQ, per germline. The CDR3 length is 14 residues. The CDR3 nucleotides are TGCGCCAGCAGCTTGGGGACGGATGGAAACACCATATATTTT. This translates into CASSLGTDGNTIYF.

This clone was counted between two and nine times. This rearrangement joins TRBV7-2 to TRBJ2-1; unclear D gene. The CDR3 length is 13 residues. The V end was cut by 1 base, the J end by 4 bases, with 5 bases between. Germline lookup yields CDR1 SGHTA and CDR2 FQGNSA. The CDR3 sequence: CASSLVTYNEQFF. As DNA, the CDR3 is TGTGCCAGCAGCTTAGTCACGTACAATGAGCAGTTCTTC. The full variable domain, completed using reference TRBV7-2 and TRBJ2-1, is GAGVSQSPSNKVTEKGKDVELRCDPISGHTALYWYRQSLGQGLEFLIYFQGNSAPDKSGLPSDRFSAERTGGSVSTLTIQRTQQEDSAVYLCASSLVTYNEQFFGPGTRLTVL.

The V and J genes are TRBV2 and TRBJ2-7; D call uncertain. Looked up from germline, CDR1 is SNHLY and CDR2 is FYNNEI. The V gene lost 4 bases and the J gene lost 4 bases, with 20 bases spanning the gap. This CDR3 is built from 16 residues. Here the CDR3 reads CASSAGQLGAGYEQYF. CDR3 coding DNA: TGTGCCAGCAGTGCCGGGCAGCTAGGAGCCGGATACGAGCAGTACTTC.

This clone was counted a few times. The rearrangement uses TRBV5-1 and TRBJ2-3; a weak D match, TRBD1 (5 bases). V lost 1 base and J 4 bases, leaving 10 bases between the germline ends. The length of the CDR3 is 14 residues. In germline, CDR1 is SGHRS, CDR2 YFSETQ. Here the CDR3 DNA reads TGCGCCAGCAGCTTGACCACAGGCCCAGATACGCAGTATTTT. As protein: CASSLTTGPDTQYF.

This clone was picked up a small number of times. This chain links TRBV28 with TRBJ2-7; 7 bases agree with TRBD2. The ends lost 3 bases at V and 3 bases at J; junction bases unmatched: 8. There are 15 residues in the CDR3. CDR1 and CDR2 from the germline V gene are MDHEN and SYDVKM. The CDR3 sequence: CASSFTGRVGYEQYF. The CDR3 region has the DNA TGTGCCAGCAGTTTTACGGGGAGGGTTGGCTACGAGCAGTACTTC.

There are a few counts of this clone. The gene calls are TRBV27 and TRBJ2-5; no reliable D call. Germline V gene sequence: CDR1 MNHEY, CDR2 SMNVEV (reference sequence). V was trimmed by 5 bases and J by 4 bases, leaving 11 bases between them. The CDR3 sequence is 13 residues long. CDR3 nucleotides: TGTGCCAGCAGTCCAAAGGGTGGAGAGACCCAGTACTTC. Translated, it gives CASSPKGGETQYF.

This chain joins TRBV29-1 and TRBJ1-1; D is unresolved. Germline CDR1 SQVTM, CDR2 ANQGSEA. The CDR3 is 11 residues long. V lost 4 bases, J lost 5 bases, and 8 bases lay in between. The CDR3 sequence is CSVALATEAFF. The CDR3 nucleotides are TGCAGCGTTGCCCTCGCAACTGAAGCTTTCTTT.

The chain joins TRBV29-1 to TRBJ2-5, with D unclear. This CDR3 is built from 13 residues. The germline V gene encodes CDR1 SQVTM and CDR2 ANQGSEA. Trimming cost V 4 bases and J 5 bases, with 14 bases left between them. The CDR3 bases are TGCAGCGTTGTAAGTAGGCTATTGGAGACCCAGTACTTC. As protein: CSVVSRLLETQYF.

This clone was seen a few times. The chain recombines TRBV29-1 with TRBJ1-4, with no clear D. This CDR3 has 14 amino acids. Germline assignment: CDR1 SQVTM and CDR2 ANQGSEA. The V end lost 0 bases, the J end lost 5 bases, and 10 bases lay between the germline ends. The CDR3: CSVEDYRANEKLFF. The CDR3, as DNA: TGCAGCGTTGAAGATTACAGAGCAAATGAAAAACTGTTTTTT. The variable domain in full, completed from reference TRBV29-1 and TRBJ1-4, reads SAVISQKPSRDICQRGTSLTIQCQVDSQVTMMFWYRQQPGQSLTLIATANQGSEATYESGFVIDKFPISRPNLTFSTLTVSNMSPEDSSIYLCSVEDYRANEKLFFGSGTQLSVL.

In this sample, this clone turned up many times. One end of the junction fails to match germline, which may point to a read error. CDR3 in amino acids: CASGLPPNTIYF. Written as DNA, the CDR3 is TGTGCCAGCGGTTTGCCCCCCAACACCATATATTTT. The rearrangement uses TRBV28 and TRBJ1-3; D is ambiguous. The CDR3 extends over 12 amino acids. The V gene's germline CDR1 is MDHEN and CDR2 SYDVKM. Together with reference TRBV28 and TRBJ1-3, the CDR3 gives the full variable domain: DVKVTQSSRYLVKRTGEKVFLECVQDMDHENMFWYRQDPGLGLRLIYFSYDVKMKEKGDIPEGYSVSREKKERFSLILESASTNQTSMYLCASGLPPNTIYFGEGSWLTVV.